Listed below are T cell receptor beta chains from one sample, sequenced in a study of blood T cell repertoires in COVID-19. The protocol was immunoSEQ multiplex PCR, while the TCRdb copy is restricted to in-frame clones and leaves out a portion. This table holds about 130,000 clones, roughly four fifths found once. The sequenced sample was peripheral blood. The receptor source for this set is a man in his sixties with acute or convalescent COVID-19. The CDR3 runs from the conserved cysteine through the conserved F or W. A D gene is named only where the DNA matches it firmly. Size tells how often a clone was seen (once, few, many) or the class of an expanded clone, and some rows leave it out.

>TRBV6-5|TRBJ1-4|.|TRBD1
TGTGCCAGCAGTTTACGACAGGGGAATGAAAAACTGTTTTTT
CASSLRQGNEKLFF
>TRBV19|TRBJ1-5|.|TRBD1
TGTGCCAGTAGGGTGACAGGGTATAGCAATCAGCCCCAGCATTTT
CASRVTGYSNQPQHF
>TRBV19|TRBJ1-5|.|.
TGTGCCAGTATTGCGGGGCTGGGAGATCAGCCCCAGCATTTT
CASIAGLGDQPQHF
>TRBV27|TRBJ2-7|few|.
TGTGCCAGCAGGGGGCTAATGCGCAATTACGAGCAGTACTTC
CASRGLMRNYEQYF
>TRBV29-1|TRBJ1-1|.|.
TGCAGCGTTGCCCTGGCAGGGCACACTGAAGCTTTCTTT
CSVALAGHTEAFF
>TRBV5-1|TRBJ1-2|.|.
TGCGCCAGCAGCTTGGACGCCGGGACTGTTTATGGCTACACCTTC
CASSLDAGTVYGYTF
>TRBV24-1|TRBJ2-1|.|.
TGTGCCACCAGTGGGCGGAACTCCTACAATGAGCAGTTCTTC
CATSGRNSYNEQFF
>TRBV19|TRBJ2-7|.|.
TGTGCCAGTAGTAAGTCCGGAGTGGGGGCTTACGAGCAGTACTTC
CASSKSGVGAYEQYF
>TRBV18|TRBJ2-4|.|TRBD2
TGTGCCAGCTCACCAGATTCGGGGGGGCCGGTCATTCAGTACTTC
CASSPDSGGPVIQYF
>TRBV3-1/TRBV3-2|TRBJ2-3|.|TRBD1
TGTGCCAGCAGCCAGGGAACAGGGGAGCTATTTACAGATACGCAGTATTTT
CASSQGTGELFTDTQYF
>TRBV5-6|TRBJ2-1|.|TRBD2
TGTGCCAGCAGCTTGATAGCGGGAGTGTACAATGAGCAGTTCTTC
CASSLIAGVYNEQFF
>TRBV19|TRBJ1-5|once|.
TGTGCCAGTAGCCTCCGAGCTCGGGAGGGTCAGCCCCAGCATTTT
CASSLRAREGQPQHF
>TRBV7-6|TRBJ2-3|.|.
TGTGCCAGCAGCCCCAACGGGGTCTACACAGATACGCAGTATTTT
CASSPNGVYTDTQYF
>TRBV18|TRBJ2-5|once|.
TGTGCCAGCTCACCGCGGCAGGGTGGGTTCCAAGAGACCCAGTACTTC
CASSPRQGGFQETQYF
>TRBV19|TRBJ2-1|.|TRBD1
TGTGCCAGTAGACTTCTGGGACAGGACGATGAGCAGTTCTTC
CASRLLGQDDEQFF
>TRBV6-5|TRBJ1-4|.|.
TGTGCCAGCAGTCTACCTCGAAGAAGGAGGGAAAAACTGTTTTTT
CASSLPRRRREKLFF
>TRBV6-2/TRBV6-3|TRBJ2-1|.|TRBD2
TGTGCCAGCAGCCCCGGGGGGGCCAATAGTGAGCAGTTCTTC
CASSPGGANSEQFF
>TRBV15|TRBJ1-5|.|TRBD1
TGTGCCACCAGCAGAGGGCGGACAGGGGTAAGTCAGCCCCAGCATTTT
CATSRGRTGVSQPQHF
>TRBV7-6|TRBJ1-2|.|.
TGTGCCAGCAGCTTGGACAGTACTAACTATGGCTACACCTTC
CASSLDSTNYGYTF
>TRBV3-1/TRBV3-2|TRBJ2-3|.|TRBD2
TGTGCCAGCAGCCAAAGGTCGCGGGGGGGCCACACAGATACGCAGTATTTT
CASSQRSRGGHTDTQYF
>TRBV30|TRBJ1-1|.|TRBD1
TGTACCTGGAGTGCGACAGGGGGCACCACTGAAGCTTTCTTT
CTWSATGGTTEAFF
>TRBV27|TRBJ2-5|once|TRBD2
TGTGCCAGCAGGGTTAGCGGGGTCGGGGTGCGAGAGACCCAGTACTTC
CASRVSGVGVRETQYF
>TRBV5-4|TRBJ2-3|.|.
TGTGCCAGCAGCTCCTCGACTAGGGGCACAGATACGCAGTATTTT
CASSSSTRGTDTQYF
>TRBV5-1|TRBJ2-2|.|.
TGCGCCAGCAGGTTGGGGCCCGGGGAGCTGTTTTTT
CASRLGPGELFF
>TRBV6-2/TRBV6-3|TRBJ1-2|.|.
TGTGCCAGCAGTTACGGGGGGGTGGATGGCTACACCTTC
CASSYGGVDGYTF
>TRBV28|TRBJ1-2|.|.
TGTGCCAGCAGTCGAACTACTAACTATGGCTACACCTTC
CASSRTTNYGYTF
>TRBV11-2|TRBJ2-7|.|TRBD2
TGTGCCAGCAGCTATCTGACTAGCGGTACCTACGAGCAGTACTTC
CASSYLTSGTYEQYF
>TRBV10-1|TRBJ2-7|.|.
TGCGCCAGCAGTGCCCCCGAGACCTACGAGCAGTACTTC
CASSAPETYEQYF
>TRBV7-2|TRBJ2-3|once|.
TGTGCCAGCAGCTTTTCAACTAGTCTCTCAGATACGCAGTATTTT
CASSFSTSLSDTQYF
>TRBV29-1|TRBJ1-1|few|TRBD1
TGCAGCGTAGACCCGCAGGGGGACACTGAAGCTTTCTTT
CSVDPQGDTEAFF
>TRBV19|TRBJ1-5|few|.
TGTGCCAGTAGTATAGGACTCAAGAATCAGCCCCAGCATTTT
CASSIGLKNQPQHF
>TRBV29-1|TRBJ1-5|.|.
TGCAGCGTTGGGGAGGGTGGGCAGCCCCAGCATTTT
CSVGEGGQPQHF
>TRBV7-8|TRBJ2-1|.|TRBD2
TGTGCCAGCAGCATTTCCGGGACTAGTAATGAGCAGTTCTTC
CASSISGTSNEQFF
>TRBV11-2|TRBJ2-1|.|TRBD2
TGTGCCAGCAGCACGGGACTAGCGGGGGGCAATGAGCAGTTCTTC
CASSTGLAGGNEQFF
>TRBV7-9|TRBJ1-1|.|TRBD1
TGTGCCAGCAGTCAAAACTCCAACAGGGGGACTGAAGCTTTCTTT
CASSQNSNRGTEAFF
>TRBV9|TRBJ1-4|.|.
TGTGCCAGCAGCCCGCCGGGGTCCGGCACTAATGAAAAACTGTTTTTT
CASSPPGSGTNEKLFF
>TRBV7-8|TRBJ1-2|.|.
TGTGCCAGCAGCTCCCAACGACAGGCAAACTATGGCTACACCTTC
CASSSQRQANYGYTF
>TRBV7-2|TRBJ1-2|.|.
TGTGCCAGCAGCTTAGGGGGGGTCAGCTATGGCTACACCTTC
CASSLGGVSYGYTF
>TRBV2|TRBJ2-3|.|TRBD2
TGTGCCAGCGGGACTAGCGGGGGGAGAAGGGATACGCAGTATTTT
CASGTSGGRRDTQYF
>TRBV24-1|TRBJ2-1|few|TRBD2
TGTGCCTCCGAGACTAGCGGGAGACCTGAGCAGTTCTTC
CASETSGRPEQFF
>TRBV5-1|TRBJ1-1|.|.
TGCGCCAGCAGCTTCGGTTCATCCCCACTGAACACTGAAGCTTTCTTT
CASSFGSSPLNTEAFF
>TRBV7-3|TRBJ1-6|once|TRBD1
TGTGCCAGCAGCGCCGGGACAGTAAATTCACCCCTCCACTTT
CASSAGTVNSPLHF